The 26 T cell receptor beta chains presented below share a single source sample, sequenced in a study of shared clonotypes between healthy human individuals. Profiling relied on immunoSEQ multiplex PCR, and the TCRdb table lists in-frame clones only, not all of them. The table includes a few million clones, 90% to 95% detected once. Sequencing input: naive CD4+ T cells sorted from blood. Subset in this sample: CD45RA+ positively selected. These receptors were collected from a man aged 18 to 30 in good health.

As regards this clone: A read error may produce the germline difference seen at one junction end. V gene TRBV2 combines with J gene TRBJ2-2, with 11 bases aligning to TRBD2. CDR1 and CDR2 from the germline V gene are SNHLY and FYNNEI. This CDR3 has 16 amino acids. This CDR3 is CASSVLAGGVSGELLF. Here the CDR3 DNA reads TGTGCCAGCAGTGTCTTAGCGGGAGGGGTGTCCGGGGAGCTGCTTTTT. Full variable domain (rest looked up from reference TRBV2 and TRBJ2-2): EPEVTQTPSHQVTQMGQEVILRCVPISNHLYFYWYRQILGQKVEFLVSFYNNEISEKSEIFDDQFSVERPDGSNFTLKIRSTKLEDSAMYFCASSVLAGGVSGELLFGEGSRLTVL.

The chain joins TRBV25-1 to TRBJ2-1, with a possible D match to TRBD2 (7 bases). The CDR3 runs to 16 residues. Trimming stripped 3 bases from V and 3 bases from J, with 15 bases between. Germline values: CDR1 MGHDK, CDR2 SYGVNS. CDR3 nucleotide sequence: TGTGCCAGCAGTGAGGGGGGGGCCCTATTCTACAATGAGCAGTTCTTC. Its translation: CASSEGGALFYNEQFF.

The V call is TRBV28, the J call TRBJ1-2; weak D call: TRBD1 (6 bases). Trimming pared 7 bases from V and 4 bases from J, leaving 19 bases between. From germline, CDR1 is MDHEN and CDR2 SYDVKM. CDR3 size: 15 residues. DNA for the CDR3: TGTGCCAGCATGAAAGGAGACAGGAGCCTCTATGGCTACACCTTC. Protein sequence: CASMKGDRSLYGYTF.

The J gene is TRBJ2-5, the V gene TRBV7-2; no clear D. Trimming shortened V by 4 bases and J by 7 bases, and 13 bases separated the two germline ends. The CDR3 extends over 13 amino acids. Germline V gene sequence: CDR1 SGHTA, CDR2 FQGNSA. The CDR3 sequence: CASSSGLVGTQYF. For the CDR3, the DNA is TGTGCCAGCAGCTCCGGCCTGGTGGGGACCCAGTACTTC. The complete variable domain, with remaining parts taken from reference TRBV7-2 and TRBJ2-5, reads GAGVSQSPSNKVTEKGKDVELRCDPISGHTALYWYRQSLGQGLEFLIYFQGNSAPDKSGLPSDRFSAERTGGSVSTLTIQRTQQEDSAVYLCASSSGLVGTQYFGPGTRLLVL.

This rearrangement joins TRBV27 to TRBJ2-3; 13 bases fit TRBD2. Looked up from germline, CDR1 is MNHEY and CDR2 is SMNVEV (reference sequence). The CDR3 loop spans 15 amino acids. V gave up 2 bases and J gave up 6 bases; unmatched junction bases: 2. CDR3 region: CASSLPGLAGDTQYF. In DNA, the CDR3 is TGTGCCAGCAGTTTACCGGGACTAGCGGGGGATACGCAGTATTTT.

The gene calls are TRBV19 and TRBJ2-5; D may be TRBD2 (5 bases). Trimming removed 3 bases from V and 4 bases from J, with 12 bases in between. CDR1 and CDR2 (germline): LNHDA, SQIVND (reference sequence). This CDR3 has 14 amino acids. The CDR3: CASSISRGAETQYF. CDR3 in DNA: TGTGCCAGTAGTATTAGTCGGGGAGCAGAGACCCAGTACTTC.

This clone came up a few times. The identical CDR3 is also encoded by other nucleotide sequences in the sample. The chain is built from TRBV5-1 and TRBJ1-6; D gene uncertain. Trimming cost V 2 bases and J 6 bases, with 9 bases left between them. The CDR3 length is 14 residues. CDR1 is SGHRS, CDR2 YFSETQ, per germline. CDR3 sequence reads: CASSLGQANSPLHF. In DNA, the CDR3 is TGCGCCAGCAGCTTAGGCCAAGCTAATTCACCCCTCCACTTT.

This clone has more than one count but fewer than ten. The V call is TRBV18, the J call TRBJ1-1, with TRBD1 as a possible D gene (5 bases). CDR1 and CDR2 (germline): KGHSH, LQKENI. There are 13 residues in the CDR3. Trimming removed 2 bases from V and 3 bases from J, with 7 bases in between. The CDR3 protein is CASSPKTDTEAFF. CDR3 sequence (DNA): TGTGCCAGCTCACCAAAGACAGACACTGAAGCTTTCTTT.

The V gene is TRBV5-1, the J gene TRBJ2-2; weak D call: TRBD1 (5 bases). V gave up 7 bases and J gave up 3 bases, with 13 bases separating them. This CDR3 comprises 14 residues. Germline CDR1 and CDR2: SGHRS and YFSETQ. CDR3 sequence reads: CASDSSTDTGELFF. The CDR3 DNA follows: TGCGCCAGCGATTCATCGACAGACACCGGGGAGCTGTTTTTT.

V is TRBV5-4 and J is TRBJ1-1; weak D call: TRBD1 (5 bases). From germline, CDR1 is SGHNT and CDR2 YYREEE (reference sequence). The CDR3 runs 14 residues. Between the trimmed V and J ends, which lost 0 bases and 5 bases, there was a span of 11 bases. For the CDR3, the DNA is TGTGCCAGCAGCTTGGAAGGAGGGGTAACTGAAGCTTTCTTT. This gives the protein CASSLEGGVTEAFF.

The gene calls are TRBV6-4 and TRBJ2-3; D not certain. The V gene lost 6 bases and the J gene lost 0 bases, with 7 bases spanning the gap. CDR3 length equals 13 residues. Germline assignment: CDR1 MRHNA and CDR2 SNTAGT. The CDR3 region is CASSLDSTDTQYF. In DNA, the CDR3 is TGTGCCAGCAGCCTTGACAGCACAGATACGCAGTATTTT.

The gene calls are TRBV10-3 and TRBJ1-6; D gene unclear. This CDR3 comprises 15 residues. Deletions cut 5 bases from V and 12 bases from J, with 20 bases between. Germline assignment: CDR1 ENHRY and CDR2 SYGVKD. In nucleotides, the CDR3 is TGTGCCATCAGTTCGGATCCCAAACTTGTAAAACCCCTCCACTTT. It is translated as CAISSDPKLVKPLHF.

The V call is TRBV4-2, the J call TRBJ2-3; D is uncertain. The germline V gene has CDR1 LGHNA and CDR2 YNFKEQ. V was trimmed by 3 bases and J by 6 bases, leaving 10 bases between them. CDR3 size: 13 residues. The CDR3 reads CASSHPVPDTQYF. The CDR3 DNA reads as TGTGCCAGCAGCCACCCCGTCCCGGATACGCAGTATTTT.

As concerns this clone: In the same sample, other DNA sequences code for this CDR3. This chain links TRBV6-5 with TRBJ1-3; perhaps TRBD1 as D (6 bases). Germline assignment: CDR1 MNHEY and CDR2 SVGAGI. V was cut by 4 bases and J by 2 bases, with 12 bases left in between. This CDR3 has 15 residues. CDR3 protein: CASSSPGGTGNTIYF. CDR3 sequence (DNA): TGTGCCAGCAGTTCTCCCGGGGGCACTGGAAACACCATATATTTT.

The gene calls are TRBV6-6 and TRBJ2-7; tentative D call: TRBD2 (5 bases). CDR1 MNHNY and CDR2 SVGAGI come from the germline V gene (reference sequence). The CDR3 runs 15 residues. Trimming removed 0 bases at V and 2 bases at J, with 11 bases between. CDR3 amino acids: CASSYSIPRAYEQYF. The CDR3 nucleotides are TGTGCCAGCAGTTACTCGATCCCGAGGGCCTACGAGCAGTACTTC.

CDR3 DNA: TGTGCCAGCAGCTTACAGGGAGTGAGCACTGAAGCTTTCTTT. Its protein product is CASSLQGVSTEAFF. V gene TRBV7-3 combines with J gene TRBJ1-1; TRBD1 might be the D (5 bases). V was shortened by 2 bases and J by 4 bases, with 11 bases between the two germline ends. The CDR3 sequence is 14 residues long. Germline V gene data show CDR1 as SGHTA and CDR2 as FQGTGA.

The J gene is TRBJ2-7, the V gene TRBV10-3; perhaps TRBD2 as D (5 bases). Germline lookup yields CDR1 ENHRY and CDR2 SYGVKD. The V and J ends lost 3 bases and 6 bases respectively, with 21 bases between them. The CDR3 has 16 residues. CDR3 sequence reads: CAISEADSSSLGEQYF. The CDR3 nucleotides read TGTGCCATCAGTGAAGCGGACTCATCCTCCCTAGGCGAGCAGTACTTC.

This clone was counted only a few times. The sample carries other DNA sequences with the same CDR3. V and J are TRBV4-1 and TRBJ1-6; 7 bases align to TRBD1. The V and J ends lost 0 bases and 6 bases, in that order; junction bases with no gene match: 5. Germline V gene data show CDR1 as MGHRA and CDR2 as YSYEKL. This CDR3 is built from 16 residues. This CDR3 is CASSQDRTGVNSPLHF. The DNA for the CDR3 is TGCGCCAGCAGCCAAGATAGGACAGGCGTTAATTCACCCCTCCACTTT.

The genes are TRBV19 and TRBJ1-4; TRBD1 might be the D (5 bases). Looked up from germline, CDR1 is LNHDA and CDR2 is SQIVND (reference sequence). The CDR3 loop spans 15 amino acids. Trimming stripped 7 bases from V and 2 bases from J, with 14 bases between. CDR3 sequence (DNA): TGTGCCAGTACCGATAGTTGGGGCACTAATGAAAAACTGTTTTTT. As protein: CASTDSWGTNEKLFF. The full variable domain, completed using reference TRBV19 and TRBJ1-4, is DGGITQSPKYLFRKEGQNVTLSCEQNLNHDAMYWYRQDPGQGLRLIYYSQIVNDFQKGDIAEGYSVSREKKESFPLTVTSAQKNPTAFYLCASTDSWGTNEKLFFGSGTQLSVL.

This rearrangement joins TRBV11-3 to TRBJ1-1; D gene ambiguous. The V gene's germline CDR1 is SGHNT and CDR2 YENEEA. CDR3 length equals 15 residues. The V end lost 1 base, the J end lost 4 bases, and 13 bases lay between the germline ends. The CDR3 DNA sequence: TGTGCCAGCAGCTTAGGATCCGCCCCGGGCACTGAAGCTTTCTTT. This codes for CASSLGSAPGTEAFF.

This chain joins TRBV27 and TRBJ1-6; D may be TRBD1 (6 bases). The CDR3 spans 18 residues. Germline V gene lookup returns CDR1 MNHEY and CDR2 SMNVEV (reference sequence). V was cut by 8 bases and J by 2 bases, with 22 bases left in between. The CDR3 spells CASAGAGAVSPYNSPLHF. Written as DNA, the CDR3 is TGTGCCAGCGCGGGGGCGGGGGCCGTCTCTCCCTATAATTCACCCCTCCACTTT.

The J gene is TRBJ2-3, the V gene TRBV6-5, with D unclear. The germline V gene encodes CDR1 MNHEY and CDR2 SVGAGI. The CDR3 is 13 residues long. With 0 bases removed from V and 4 bases from J, the gap between germline ends came to 5 bases. The CDR3 sequence: CASSYSGPDTQYF. CDR3 DNA: TGTGCCAGCAGTTACTCAGGTCCAGATACGCAGTATTTT.

This chain joins TRBV7-8 and TRBJ1-5, with 8 nucleotides matching TRBD1. V shed 5 bases and J 0 bases; nucleotides not matched to a gene: 9. CDR3 length: 17 amino acids. CDR1 SGHVS and CDR2 FQNEAQ come from the germline V gene. CDR3 nucleotides: TGTGCCAGCAGCAACTACCGGGACAGGATTAGCAATCAGCCCCAGCATTTT. As protein: CASSNYRDRISNQPQHF.

J is TRBJ2-2 and V is TRBV7-2; 12 bases line up with TRBD2. The V gene end was trimmed by 5 bases and the J gene end by 5 bases; junction bases not matched to a gene: 9. Germline assignment: CDR1 SGHTA and CDR2 FQGNSA. The CDR3 consists of 17 residues. CDR3 nucleotides: TGTGCCAGCAGCCCCCGGACTAGCGGGGTTGGAACCGGGGAGCTGTTTTTT. Protein product: CASSPRTSGVGTGELFF.

The chain employs TRBV28 and TRBJ1-5; D ambiguous. V shed 8 bases and J shed 3 bases, with 17 bases lying between them. CDR1 is MDHEN, CDR2 SYDVKM, per germline. The CDR3 contains 15 residues. This CDR3 reads CASRDSGRYNQPQHF. DNA of the CDR3: TGTGCCAGCCGCGATTCAGGACGGTACAATCAGCCCCAGCATTTT.

This clone was found once. The J gene is TRBJ1-5, the V gene TRBV4-1; D uncertain. V was cut by 1 base and J by 5 bases, with 9 bases left in between. CDR1 is MGHRA, CDR2 YSYEKL, per germline. There are 14 residues in the CDR3. The CDR3 protein is CASSQGGLHQPQHF. The DNA for the CDR3 is TGCGCCAGCAGCCAAGGCGGGCTCCATCAGCCCCAGCATTTT.